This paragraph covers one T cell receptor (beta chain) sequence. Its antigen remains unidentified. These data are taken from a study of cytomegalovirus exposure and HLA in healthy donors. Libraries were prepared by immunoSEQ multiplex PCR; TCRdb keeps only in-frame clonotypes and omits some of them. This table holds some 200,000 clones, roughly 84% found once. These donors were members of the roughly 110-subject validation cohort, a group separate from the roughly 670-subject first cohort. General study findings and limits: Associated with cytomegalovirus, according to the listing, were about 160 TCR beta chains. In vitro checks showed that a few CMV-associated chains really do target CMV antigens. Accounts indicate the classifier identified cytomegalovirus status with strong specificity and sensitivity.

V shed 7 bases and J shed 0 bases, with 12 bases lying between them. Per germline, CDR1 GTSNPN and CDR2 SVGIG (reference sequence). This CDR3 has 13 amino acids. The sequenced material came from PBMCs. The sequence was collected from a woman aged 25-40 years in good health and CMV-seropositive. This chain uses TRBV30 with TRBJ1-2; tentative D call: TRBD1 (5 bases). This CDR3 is CASSGQANYGYTF. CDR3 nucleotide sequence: TGTGCCTCCTCCGGACAAGCTAACTATGGCTACACCTTC.